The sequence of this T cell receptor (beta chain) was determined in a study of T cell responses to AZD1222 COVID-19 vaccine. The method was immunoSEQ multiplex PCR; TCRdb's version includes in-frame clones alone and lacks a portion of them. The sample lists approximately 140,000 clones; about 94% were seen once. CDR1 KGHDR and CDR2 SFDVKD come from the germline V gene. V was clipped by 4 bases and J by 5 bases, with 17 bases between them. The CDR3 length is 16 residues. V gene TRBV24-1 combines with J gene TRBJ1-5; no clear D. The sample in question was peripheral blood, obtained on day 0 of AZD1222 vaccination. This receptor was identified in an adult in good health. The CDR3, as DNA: TGTGCCACCAGTGACTCACGGACGGAAGGAGATCAGCCCCAGCATTTT. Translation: CATSDSRTEGDQPQHF.